The T cell receptor beta chain under discussion was sequenced for a study of CD8 T cells in ankylosing spondylitis. Study results and caveats: Reportedly, significant enrichment of disease-linked clones occurred in matched ankylosing spondylitis synovial fluid.

The ends lost 5 bases at V and 0 bases at J; junction bases unmatched: 9. The germline CDR1 and CDR2 sequences are SEHNR and FQNEAQ (reference sequence). CDR3 length: 16 amino acids. TCRdb itself ran the 5' RACE reads through MiXCR, one entry per CDR3 protein. The sample consists of about 160,000 distinct CDR3 sequences, 9.8% of them appearing once. With regard to this clonotype: The antigen remains undetermined.

This clonotype was obtained from a female donor with ankylosing spondylitis or in good health (not recorded which). This chain connects TRBV7-9 to TRBJ2-7; 8 bases fit TRBD1. Sequenced sample: blood, either unsorted or a sorted T cell fraction (not recorded which). This CDR3 is CASSPGTGVSSYEQYF. CDR3 DNA sequence: TGTGCCAGCAGCCCCGGGACAGGCGTTAGCTCCTACGAGCAGTACTTC.